This T cell receptor (beta chain) was recovered during a study of cytomegalovirus exposure and HLA in healthy donors. Primers included in the PCR were 60 Vbeta and 13 Jbeta primers. Sequencing used immunoSEQ multiplex PCR; TCRdb keeps in-frame clones, though not all of them. The table has under 150,000 clones, 84% seen once; the top ten hold less than 3%. Points on this clone: As yet, its antigen is unknown.

The CDR3 covers 16 residues. V lost 1 base to trimming and J lost 0 bases; unmatched junction nucleotides: 2. Germline V gene lookup returns CDR1 LGHNA and CDR2 YSLEER. Findings and caveats of the study: The classifier reportedly diagnosed cytomegalovirus status with high specificity and sensitivity. Being productive about 90% or about 30% of the time was typical of most TCR beta V segments in an earlier analysis. From TCR beta sequences, most subjects' HLA-A and HLA-B alleles were reportedly predicted accurately.

The sample was PBMCs. This chain links TRBV4-3 with TRBJ2-1, with TRBD2 matching over 8 bases. This TCR came from a man aged 45 to 65 in good health and CMV-seronegative. The CDR3 sequence: CASSQAGGPSYNEQFF. The CDR3 DNA reads TGCGCCAGCAGCCAAGCGGGGGGGCCCTCCTACAATGAGCAGTTCTTC.